These 27 T cell receptor beta chains originate from one sample sequenced in a study of regulatory and conventional T cells in RAG deficiency. Produced via immunoSEQ multiplex PCR; TCRdb's table is partial and in-frame only. Of under 25,000 clones listed, roughly 96% were seen once; the top ten hold 1.3%. Genomic DNA came from blood conventional CD4+ T cells gated CD25-low CD127-high. These same records also appear under a second study, on regulatory T cells. That paper states: Amplification used 52 TRBV primers and 13 TRBJ primers.

Sequencing used CD25- CD4+ T cells sorted from blood. The receptors were gathered from a human donor in good health.

J is TRBJ1-3 and V is TRBV15; D is undetermined. Germline CDR1 is LNHNV and CDR2 is YYDKDF (reference sequence). This CDR3 is built from 13 residues. V dropped 3 bases and J dropped 1 base, with 4 bases sitting between them. The CDR3 region is CATSSRSGNTIYF. DNA for the CDR3: TGTGCCACCAGCAGTCGTTCTGGAAACACCATATATTTT.

The V gene is TRBV5-6, the J gene TRBJ1-2, with a weak D call TRBD1 (5 bases). Trimming pared 3 bases from V and 3 bases from J, leaving 12 bases between. The CDR3 spans 14 residues. Germline assignment: CDR1 SGHDT and CDR2 YYEEEE. Here the CDR3 DNA reads TGTGCCAGCAGCTGGGGGAGGGAGGACTATGGCTACACCTTC. It translates to CASSWGREDYGYTF.

In DNA, the CDR3 is TGTGCCAGCAGCTTAAACAGGGTGGGATCTCTTCTCCACTTT. Protein: CASSLNRVGSLLHF. The chain combines TRBV11-2 with TRBJ1-6; tentative D call: TRBD1 (6 bases). Germline V gene data show CDR1 as SGHAT and CDR2 as FQNNGV. CDR3 length equals 14 residues. V shed 2 bases and J shed 16 bases, with 18 bases lying between them.

J is TRBJ1-1 and V is TRBV19; a weak D match, TRBD1 (6 bases). Trimming took 4 bases from V and 0 from J, leaving 12 bases between them. The CDR3 extends over 15 amino acids. CDR1 and CDR2 (germline): LNHDA, SQIVND (reference sequence). CDR3 bases: TGTGCCAGTAGTACCCTCGGGGGGCTGAACACTGAAGCTTTCTTT. Translation gives CASSTLGGLNTEAFF.

The V gene is TRBV5-5, the J gene TRBJ1-1; 7 bases align to TRBD1. This CDR3 comprises 15 residues. Germline V lookup: CDR1 SGHKS, CDR2 YYEKEE (reference sequence). V was pared by 0 bases and J by 4 bases, with 6 bases of the junction left unmatched. The CDR3 DNA reads as TGTGCCAGCAGCTTGGGCAGGGGGTCGACCACTGAAGCTTTCTTT. Protein: CASSLGRGSTTEAFF.

The rearrangement links TRBV10-3 to TRBJ1-1; 9 positions match TRBD1. The CDR3 extends over 16 amino acids. The germline V gene encodes CDR1 ENHRY and CDR2 SYGVKD. J gave up 6 bases and V 2 bases, and 10 bases lay outside the gene matches. This CDR3 is CAISEGTGRLRAEAFF. The CDR3 DNA reads as TGTGCCATCAGTGAGGGGACAGGGAGACTAAGAGCTGAAGCTTTCTTT.

The chain couples TRBV30 to TRBJ1-4; no firm D call. The CDR3 sequence is 14 residues long. From germline, CDR1 is GTSNPN and CDR2 SVGIG (reference sequence). V lost 0 bases and J 4 bases, leaving 9 bases between the germline ends. CDR3 residues: CAWSVHQINEKLFF. The CDR3 nucleotides read TGTGCCTGGAGTGTACACCAAATTAATGAAAAACTGTTTTTT.

V and J are TRBV4-2 and TRBJ2-7; 7 bases map to TRBD1. Germline V CDR1 and CDR2: LGHNA, YNFKEQ. The CDR3 sequence is 15 residues long. The trim removed 1 base at V and 3 bases at J, leaving 6 bases unmatched. CDR3 region: CASSQAEGQFYEQYF. CDR3 DNA: TGTGCCAGCAGCCAAGCCGAGGGACAGTTCTACGAGCAGTACTTC.

V is TRBV7-3 and J is TRBJ1-1; TRBD1 might be the D (5 bases). The V and J ends lost 2 bases and 1 base respectively, with 8 bases between them. The germline V gene encodes CDR1 SGHTA and CDR2 FQGTGA. This CDR3 is 14 amino acids long. The CDR3 loop reads CASSLSGQNTEAFF. The CDR3 nucleotides read TGTGCCAGCAGCTTATCTGGACAGAACACTGAAGCTTTCTTT.

This rearrangement joins TRBV9 to TRBJ1-6; tentative D call: TRBD1 (5 bases). The germline V gene encodes CDR1 SGDLS and CDR2 YYNGEE. V lost 3 bases and J 8 bases, leaving 18 bases between the germline ends. This CDR3 has 16 amino acids. CDR3 sequence (DNA): TGTGCCAGCAGCGAGGCAGGGCGCCCCGATTATTCACCCCTCCACTTT. Protein: CASSEAGRPDYSPLHF.

The chain joins TRBV9 to TRBJ1-2, with TRBD1 matching over 7 bases. Germline values: CDR1 SGDLS, CDR2 YYNGEE. This CDR3 is built from 15 residues. J gave up 0 bases and V 4 bases, and 6 bases lay outside the gene matches. The CDR3 DNA follows: TGTGCCAGCAGCATCGGGACAGCTCCTAACTATGGCTACACCTTC. It is translated as CASSIGTAPNYGYTF.

The rearrangement uses TRBV7-3 and TRBJ2-1; 9 positions match TRBD1. The ends lost 2 bases at V and 9 bases at J; junction bases unmatched: 8. CDR3 length: 15 amino acids. Germline V CDR1 and CDR2: SGHTA, FQGTGA. The CDR3 nucleotides read TGTGCCAGCAGCTTAGACAGGGGGATCGGGGGTGAGCAGTTCTTC. Its protein product is CASSLDRGIGGEQFF.

In this sample, this clone turned up a few times. The chain couples TRBV6-1 to TRBJ2-2; 9 nucleotides match TRBD1. J gave up 6 bases and V 2 bases, and 19 bases lay outside the gene matches. The CDR3 has 20 residues. From germline, CDR1 is MNHNS and CDR2 SASEGT. CDR3 DNA sequence: TGTGCCAGCAGTGAATTACCTCATACCTTTCCGGGACAGGGCTCCGGGGAGCTGTTTTTT. This encodes CASSELPHTFPGQGSGELFF.

The chain joins TRBV6-5 to TRBJ1-1; no firm D call. The V gene lost 0 bases and the J gene lost 1 base, with 6 bases spanning the gap. The length of the CDR3 is 14 residues. Germline V gene sequence: CDR1 MNHEY, CDR2 SVGAGI. The CDR3, as DNA: TGTGCCAGCAGTTACTCGTATAGGAACACTGAAGCTTTCTTT. Amino acids: CASSYSYRNTEAFF.

The V gene is TRBV30, the J gene TRBJ2-3; 8 bases match TRBD2. The J segment lost 2 bases and the V segment lost 3 bases, leaving 10 bases of the junction unmatched. The germline gives CDR1 GTSNPN, CDR2 SVGIG (reference sequence). The CDR3 is 16 residues long. The DNA for the CDR3 is TGTGCCTGGAGCGAACTCTGGCGGGGGGTCACAGATACGCAGTATTTT. Translated: CAWSELWRGVTDTQYF.

The rearrangement joins TRBV9 to TRBJ2-5; possible D gene TRBD2, 6 bases. Germline CDR1 is SGDLS and CDR2 is YYNGEE. This CDR3 has 14 amino acids. The ends were cut back, 2 bases at V and 2 bases at J, with 10 bases in the middle. The CDR3 nucleotides are TGTGCCAGCAGCGTCGGGACTCAACAAGAGACCCAGTACTTC. It translates to CASSVGTQQETQYF.

The count of this clone is one. This rearrangement joins TRBV29-1 to TRBJ1-2; no reliable D call. The V end was cut by 5 bases, the J end by 7 bases, with 11 bases between. The CDR3 runs 11 residues. Germline CDR1 and CDR2: SQVTM and ANQGSEA. Here the CDR3 reads CSVSGKGGYTF. CDR3 DNA sequence: TGCAGCGTTTCGGGGAAAGGTGGCTACACCTTC.

The chain carries TRBV7-9 and TRBJ2-1; 7 bases fit TRBD1. Trimming cost V 6 bases and J 6 bases; bases outside gene matches: 11. The CDR3 has 15 amino acids. Germline values: CDR1 SEHNR, CDR2 FQNEAQ (reference sequence). The CDR3 nucleotides are TGTGCCAGCAGATCTAATTGGAGACAGGGCAATGAGCAGTTCTTC. Amino acid sequence: CASRSNWRQGNEQFF.

The chain has TRBV6-6 and TRBJ1-1; D gene ambiguous. This CDR3 has 14 residues. Trimming stripped 2 bases from V and 0 bases from J, with 7 bases between. Germline CDR1 reads MNHNY; CDR2 reads SVGAGI (reference sequence). The CDR3: CASSYLTVNTEAFF. The CDR3 DNA is TGTGCCAGCAGTTACCTTACGGTGAACACTGAAGCTTTCTTT.

The genes are TRBV2 and TRBJ1-1; D ambiguous. There are 14 residues in the CDR3. From germline, CDR1 is SNHLY and CDR2 FYNNEI. Trimming removed 4 bases from V and 1 base from J, with 10 bases in between. The CDR3 DNA is TGTGCCAGCAGTGGTATTGCGCAGAACACTGAAGCTTTCTTT. Its translation: CASSGIAQNTEAFF.

The J gene is TRBJ2-1, the V gene TRBV5-1; 7 bases map to TRBD1. CDR1 and CDR2 (germline): SGHRS, YFSETQ. This CDR3 is built from 16 residues. Trimming cost V 1 base and J 2 bases; bases outside gene matches: 6. This CDR3 reads CASSLIGQAPYNEQFF. CDR3 sequence (DNA): TGCGCCAGCAGCTTGATCGGACAGGCCCCCTACAATGAGCAGTTCTTC.

V gene TRBV9 combines with J gene TRBJ2-3; 12 nucleotides align to TRBD2. This CDR3 contains 17 residues. CDR1 and CDR2 from the germline V gene are SGDLS and YYNGEE. J was trimmed by 6 bases and V by 0 bases; bases with no gene match: 8. The CDR3 sequence is CASSVGVLAGGHDTQYF. CDR3 DNA sequence: TGTGCCAGCAGCGTAGGGGTGCTAGCGGGGGGGCACGATACGCAGTATTTT.

The V call is TRBV2, the J call TRBJ2-3; unclear D gene. Trimming cost V 2 bases and J 0 bases, with 12 bases left between them. Germline assignment: CDR1 SNHLY and CDR2 FYNNEI. The CDR3 is 16 residues long. In DNA form, the CDR3 reads TGTGCCAGCAGTGAATTTCAGCGAAGAAGCACAGATACGCAGTATTTT. Translated, it gives CASSEFQRRSTDTQYF.

The V call is TRBV2, the J call TRBJ1-5; 7 positions match TRBD1. This CDR3 has 14 amino acids. The germline V gene encodes CDR1 SNHLY and CDR2 FYNNEI. The J segment lost 7 bases and the V segment lost 4 bases, leaving 7 bases of the junction unmatched. CDR3 protein: CASSATGDDQPQHF. CDR3 DNA sequence: TGTGCCAGCAGTGCAACAGGGGATGACCAGCCCCAGCATTTT.

The chain carries TRBV18 and TRBJ2-6, with 8 nucleotides matching TRBD1. The V gene end was trimmed by 4 bases and the J gene end by 5 bases; junction bases not matched to a gene: 13. Germline assignment: CDR1 KGHSH and CDR2 LQKENI. This CDR3 region has 18 residues. The CDR3 DNA is TGTGCCAGCTCACTAGCGACAGGGGCCGTATTGAGGGCCAACGTCCTGACTTTC. It translates to CASSLATGAVLRANVLTF.

The rearrangement uses TRBV7-2 and TRBJ2-5, with D possibly matching TRBD1 (6 bases). Between the trimmed V and J ends, which lost 4 bases and 2 bases, there was a span of 11 bases. The CDR3 consists of 14 residues. Germline V CDR1 and CDR2: SGHTA, FQGNSA. CDR3 bases: TGTGCCAGCAGCTCCAACCAGGGGCAAGAGACCCAGTACTTC. It codes for CASSSNQGQETQYF.

CDR3 bases: TGTGCCAGTAAAAGCTTACAGGTGGACGGTGGCTACACCTTC. Amino acids: CASKSLQVDGGYTF. The rearrangement joins TRBV19 to TRBJ1-2; perhaps TRBD1 as D (5 bases). Germline CDR1 and CDR2: LNHDA and SQIVND (reference sequence). This CDR3 spans 14 amino acids. Trimming stripped 7 bases from V and 7 bases from J, with 19 bases between.